A selection of T cell receptor beta chains follows, all from one sample in a study of T cell responses to AZD1222 COVID-19 vaccine. The repertoire was sequenced with immunoSEQ multiplex PCR; TCRdb's copy has only in-frame clones and lacks some. The table shows 110,000 to 150,000 clones, with 92% occurring only once. The sample was peripheral blood, taken 28 days after the second AZD1222 dose. The receptors come from an adult who received the AZD1222 COVID-19 vaccine. The CDR3 runs from the conserved cysteine through the conserved F or W. D genes are given only for firm matches. Size is stated for part of the rows, as once, few or many counts, or as a class when the clone is expanded.

>-|TRBD1|TRBV27|TRBJ2-1
TGTGCCAGCAGTATACTACAGGGGATAGTCAATGAGCAGTTCTTC
CASSILQGIVNEQFF
>-|-|TRBV6-4|TRBJ2-2
TGTGCCAGCTCGTACAGGGATAACACCGGGGAGCTGTTTTTT
CASSYRDNTGELFF
>-|TRBD2|TRBV7-3|TRBJ2-7
TGTGCCAGCAGCAAAAGCGGGAATTCCTACGAGCAGTACTTC
CASSKSGNSYEQYF
>-|-|TRBV18|TRBJ1-6
TGTGCCAGCTCACCAAACGAGAGTAATTCACCCCTCCACTTT
CASSPNESNSPLHF
>-|TRBD2|TRBV2|TRBJ2-1
TGTGCCAGCAGACCCGGGACTAGCGGTAACAATGAGCAGTTCTTC
CASRPGTSGNNEQFF
>-|-|TRBV28|TRBJ2-1
TGTGCCAGCAGTTCTCCGGGACCCTTAGACAATGAGCAGTTCTTC
CASSSPGPLDNEQFF
>-|-|TRBV28|TRBJ1-1
TGTGCCAGCAGTTTAAGCTTCCTGGTGAACACTGAAGCTTTCTTT
CASSLSFLVNTEAFF
>-|-|TRBV28|TRBJ1-2
TGTGCCAGCACCCAACCCCCGGGGGGGGGCAGGTATGGCTACACCTTC
CASTQPPGGGRYGYTF
>-|-|TRBV19|TRBJ2-4
TGTGCCAGTAGTATCGGGACGCTTGAAAACATTCAGTACTTC
CASSIGTLENIQYF
>many|TRBD2|TRBV27|TRBJ2-1
TGTGCCAGCAGTCCCGGGACTAGCGGGCACAATGAGCAGTTCTTC
CASSPGTSGHNEQFF
>-|TRBD1|TRBV12-3/TRBV12-4|TRBJ1-6
TGTGCCAGCTTCGGGACAGGGAATTCACCCCTCCACTTT
CASFGTGNSPLHF
>-|-|TRBV28|TRBJ1-5
TGTGCCAGCAGAACTGGACAAAGTAATTATCAGCCCCAGCATTTT
CASRTGQSNYQPQHF
>-|TRBD2|TRBV6-5|TRBJ2-1
TGTGCCAGCCGGTCGGGAGGGGAGCAGTTCTTC
CASRSGGEQFF